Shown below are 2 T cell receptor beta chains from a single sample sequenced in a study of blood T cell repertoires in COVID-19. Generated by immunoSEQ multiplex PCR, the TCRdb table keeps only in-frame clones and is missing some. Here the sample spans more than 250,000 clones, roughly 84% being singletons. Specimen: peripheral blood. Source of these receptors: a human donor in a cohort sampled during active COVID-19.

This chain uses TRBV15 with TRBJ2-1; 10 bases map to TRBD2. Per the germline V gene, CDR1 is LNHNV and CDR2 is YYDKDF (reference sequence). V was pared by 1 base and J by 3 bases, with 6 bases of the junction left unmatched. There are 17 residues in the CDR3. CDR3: CATSRARTSGYYNEQFF. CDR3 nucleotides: TGTGCCACCAGCAGAGCGCGGACTAGCGGTTACTACAATGAGCAGTTCTTC.

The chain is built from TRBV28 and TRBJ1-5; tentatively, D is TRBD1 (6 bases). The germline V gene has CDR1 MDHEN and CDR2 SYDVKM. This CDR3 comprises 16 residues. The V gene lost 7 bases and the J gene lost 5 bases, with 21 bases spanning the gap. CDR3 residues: CASTPRAPGEDQPQHF. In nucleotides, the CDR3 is TGTGCCAGCACCCCTAGGGCTCCAGGGGAAGATCAGCCCCAGCATTTT.